This T cell receptor (beta chain) was identified in a study of T-cell memory formation after mild COVID-19. This clonotype was recorded many times. TCRdb re-called the 5' RACE reads with MiXCR, one entry per CDR3 protein. The sample records about 400,000 distinct CDR3 sequences, 13% to 15% being singletons. Germline V lookup: CDR1 LGHNA, CDR2 YSLEER. The CDR3 is 14 amino acids. With V trimmed by 2 bases and J by 7 bases, 3 bases remained unmatched. The TCR comes from a young man who had mild COVID-19 (a few samples of this study predate the infection). Cell type and time point are not known. The source material was PBMCs or a T cell subset sorted from them (not recorded which). This rearrangement joins TRBV4-3 to TRBJ2-3; 10 bases are a match to TRBD2. In DNA form, the CDR3 reads TGCGCCAGCAGCCAACTAGCGGGGGAAAATACGCAGTATTTT. Protein product: CASSQLAGENTQYF.